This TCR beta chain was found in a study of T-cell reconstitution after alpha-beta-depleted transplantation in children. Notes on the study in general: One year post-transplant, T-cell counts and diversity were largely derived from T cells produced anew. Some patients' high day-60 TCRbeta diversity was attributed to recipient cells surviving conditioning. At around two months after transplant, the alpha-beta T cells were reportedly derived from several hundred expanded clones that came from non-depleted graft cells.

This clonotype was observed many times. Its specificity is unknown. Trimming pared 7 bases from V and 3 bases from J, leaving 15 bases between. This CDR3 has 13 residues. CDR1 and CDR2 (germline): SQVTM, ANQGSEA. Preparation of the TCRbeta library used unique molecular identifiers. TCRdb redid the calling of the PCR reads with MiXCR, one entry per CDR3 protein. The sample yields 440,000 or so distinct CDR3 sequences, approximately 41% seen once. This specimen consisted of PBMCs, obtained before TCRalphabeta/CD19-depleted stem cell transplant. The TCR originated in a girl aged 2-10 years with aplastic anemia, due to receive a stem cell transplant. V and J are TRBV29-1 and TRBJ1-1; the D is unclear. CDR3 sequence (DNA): TGCAGCGCCGTAGGACGGTTCCACACTGAAGCTTTCTTT. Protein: CSAVGRFHTEAFF.